This T cell receptor (beta chain) stems from a study of neurological immune-mediated disorders. Overall study results and limits: Levels of TCR clonal expansion peaked in HTLV-1-associated myelopathy and reached their lowest in multiple sclerosis, under those of healthy controls.

There are many counts of this clonotype. Its antigen is as yet unknown. In every sequencing run, more than 200 million TCR-beta sequences were generated from 15-18 subjects. TCRdb redid the calling of the 5' RACE reads with MiXCR, one entry per CDR3 protein. Of 55,000 to 65,000 distinct CDR3 sequences listed, around 3.6% are singletons. The CDR3 has 15 residues. CDR1 is MDHEN and CDR2 is SYDVKM in the germline V gene. The V gene end was trimmed by 5 bases and the J gene end by 8 bases; junction bases not matched to a gene: 11. Sequenced sample: PBMCs. The chain uses TRBV28 and TRBJ2-5, with 10 nucleotides matching TRBD2. The clonotype comes from a young woman with multiple sclerosis. CDR3 protein: CASSMDPGLAITQYF. As DNA, the CDR3 is TGTGCCAGCAGTATGGACCCGGGACTAGCGATAACCCAGTACTTC.